This T cell receptor (beta chain) was recovered during a study of blood T cell repertoires in COVID-19. This table comes from immunoSEQ multiplex PCR, and its TCRdb copy is limited to in-frame clones, with some not included. The sample has fewer than 250,000 clones, about 87% seen once. Germline lookup yields CDR1 SGHRS and CDR2 YFSETQ. The CDR3 contains 15 residues. Trimming took 4 bases from V and 5 from J; bases not matched to a gene: 7. Sequencing was done on a sample of peripheral blood. The sequence came from a man between 65 and 85 years old with acute or convalescent COVID-19. The chain recombines TRBV5-1 with TRBJ2-1; the match to TRBD1 covers 9 bases. CDR3 loop: CASSVQGAPNNEQFF. The CDR3 region has the DNA TGCGCCAGCAGCGTACAGGGGGCGCCAAACAATGAGCAGTTCTTC.